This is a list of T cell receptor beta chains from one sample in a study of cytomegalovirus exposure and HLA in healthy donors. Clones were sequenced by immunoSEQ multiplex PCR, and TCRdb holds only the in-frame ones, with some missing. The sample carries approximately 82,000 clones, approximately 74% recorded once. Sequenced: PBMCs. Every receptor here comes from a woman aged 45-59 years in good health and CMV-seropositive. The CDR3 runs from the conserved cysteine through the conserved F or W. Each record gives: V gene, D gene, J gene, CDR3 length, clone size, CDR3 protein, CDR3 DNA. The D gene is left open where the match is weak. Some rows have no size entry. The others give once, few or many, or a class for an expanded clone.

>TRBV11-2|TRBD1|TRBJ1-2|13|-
CASSPQGDYGYTF
TGTGCCAGCAGCCCACAGGGGGACTATGGCTACACCTTC
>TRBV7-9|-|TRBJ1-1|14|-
CASSWGGALTEAFF
TGTGCCAGCAGCTGGGGGGGGGCACTCACTGAAGCTTTCTTT
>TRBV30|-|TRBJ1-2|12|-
CAWRGTGWGYTF
TGTGCCTGGAGAGGAACAGGGTGGGGCTACACCTTC
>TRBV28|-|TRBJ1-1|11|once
CASSSRWEAFF
TGTGCCAGCAGTAGCCGCTGGGAAGCTTTCTTT
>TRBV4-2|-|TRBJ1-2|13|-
CASSQELDYGYTF
TGTGCCAGCAGCCAAGAATTAGACTATGGCTACACCTTC
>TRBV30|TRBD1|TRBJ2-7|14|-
CAWRRTGSVDEQYF
TGTGCCTGGAGGCGGACAGGGAGCGTCGATGAGCAGTACTTC
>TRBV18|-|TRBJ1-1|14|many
CASSTREGRTEAFF
TGTGCCAGCTCGACCAGGGAAGGAAGGACTGAAGCTTTCTTT
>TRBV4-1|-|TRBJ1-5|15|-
CASSQVGASGQPQNF
TGCGCCAGCAGCCAAGTGGGCGCGAGCGGGCAGCCCCAGAATTTT
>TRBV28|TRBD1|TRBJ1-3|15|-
CATLGQRSSGNTIYF
TGTGCCACCCTGGGACAGAGAAGCTCTGGAAACACCATATATTTT
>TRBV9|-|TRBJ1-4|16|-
CASSPRQEAPNEKLFF
TGTGCCAGCAGCCCCCGACAGGAGGCACCTAATGAAAAACTGTTTTTT
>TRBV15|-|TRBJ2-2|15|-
CATSRQGRNTGELFF
TGTGCCACCAGCAGACAGGGGCGGAACACCGGGGAGCTGTTTTTT
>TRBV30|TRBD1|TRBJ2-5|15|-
CAWSVSGGSTETQYF
TGTGCCTGGAGTGTCTCAGGGGGCAGTACGGAGACCCAGTACTTC
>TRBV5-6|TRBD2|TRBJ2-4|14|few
CASSPREPGRLQYF
TGTGCCAGCAGCCCCCGCGAACCCGGGAGGCTTCAGTACTTC
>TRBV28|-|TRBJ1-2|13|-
CASSSGRGQGYTF
TGTGCCAGCAGCTCCGGAAGGGGTCAGGGCTACACCTTC
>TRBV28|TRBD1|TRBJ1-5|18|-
CASSPHKGTGGSNQPQHF
TGTGCCAGCAGTCCTCACAAAGGGACAGGGGGGAGCAATCAGCCCCAGCATTTT
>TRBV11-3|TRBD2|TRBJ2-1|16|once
CASSLGLAGGGDEQFF
TGTGCCAGCAGCTTAGGACTAGCGGGAGGAGGGGATGAGCAGTTCTTC
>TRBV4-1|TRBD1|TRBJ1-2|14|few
CASSQQGVGYGYTF
TGCGCCAGCAGCCAACAGGGGGTAGGGTATGGCTACACCTTC
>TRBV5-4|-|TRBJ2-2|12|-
CASSLRSGELFF
TGTGCCAGCAGCTTGCGGTCCGGGGAGCTGTTTTTT
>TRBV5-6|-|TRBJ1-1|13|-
CASSLGRDNKAFF
TGTGCCAGCAGCTTGGGTCGGGACAACAAAGCTTTCTTT
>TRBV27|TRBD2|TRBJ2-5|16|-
CASSVTSGRGAETQYF
TGTGCCAGCAGTGTGACTAGCGGGAGGGGGGCCGAGACCCAGTACTTC
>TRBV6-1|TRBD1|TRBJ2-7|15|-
CASSSPRDSSYEQYF
TGTGCCAGCAGTTCACCCAGGGACAGTTCCTACGAGCAGTACTTC
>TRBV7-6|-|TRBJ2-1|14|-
CASSLGSSYNEQFF
TGTGCCAGCAGCCTCGGGAGCTCCTACAATGAGCAGTTCTTC
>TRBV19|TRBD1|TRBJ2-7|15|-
CASSKGQAFSYEQYF
TGTGCCAGTAGTAAAGGACAGGCATTTTCCTACGAGCAGTACTTC
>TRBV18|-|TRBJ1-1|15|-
CASSPIFAGGTEAFF
TGTGCCAGCTCACCTATCTTCGCGGGAGGGACTGAAGCTTTCTTT
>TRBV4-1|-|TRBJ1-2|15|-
CASSQDRTANYGYTF
TGCGCCAGCAGCCAAGATAGGACAGCTAACTATGGCTACACCTTC
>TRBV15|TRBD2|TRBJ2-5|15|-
CATSRAAGVLETQYF
TGTGCCACCAGCAGAGCAGCGGGAGTTCTAGAGACCCAGTACTTC
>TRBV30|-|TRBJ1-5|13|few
CAWNPGSNQPQHF
TGTGCCTGGAACCCAGGGAGCAATCAGCCCCAGCATTTT
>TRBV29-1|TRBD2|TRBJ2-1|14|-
CSVGGLAGPNEQFF
TGCAGCGTTGGGGGGCTAGCGGGACCCAATGAGCAGTTCTTC
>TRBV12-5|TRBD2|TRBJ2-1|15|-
CASGLGVAGVKEQFF
TGTGCTAGTGGTTTGGGGGTAGCGGGAGTCAAAGAGCAGTTCTTC
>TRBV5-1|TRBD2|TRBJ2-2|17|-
CASSSIPGLASTGELFF
TGCGCCAGCAGCTCAATACCGGGACTAGCTTCAACCGGGGAGCTGTTTTTT
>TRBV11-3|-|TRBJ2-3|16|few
CASSLDGGASTDTQYF
TGTGCCAGCAGCTTAGATGGAGGAGCTAGCACAGATACGCAGTATTTT